This T cell receptor (beta chain) was captured by sequencing in a study of CD8 T cells in Susac syndrome. The authors reverse transcribed about 0.5 to 1 ug RNA with random hexamers. Amplification of TCR beta CDR3 was carried out by immunoSEQ multiplex PCR, which covered 54 Vbeta and 13 Jbeta segments. Each CDR3 protein is one row after TCRdb ran MiXCR on the immunoSEQ multiplex PCR reads. The data hold tens of thousands of distinct CDR3 sequences, with 94% observed a single time. TEMRA cells were FACS-enriched, while CD8+ and CD4+ T cells were negatively isolated. The CDR3 length is 17 residues. The V and J ends lost 6 bases and 2 bases, in that order; junction bases with no gene match: 16. Germline values: CDR1 SQVTM, CDR2 ANQGSEA.

The sequenced sample was CD8+ T cells from PBMCs. V is TRBV29-1 and J is TRBJ2-7; 10 positions agree with TRBD1. This receptor was identified in a human donor in good health. Written as DNA, the CDR3 is TGCAGCGTCGGTATTTGGACAGGGGGACCAAACGCCTACGAGCAGTACTTC. This encodes CSVGIWTGGPNAYEQYF.